This T cell receptor (beta chain) was retrieved from a study of graft-versus-host responses after intestinal transplantation. Comment on this clone: Its matching antigen is unknown. Distinct nucleotide sequences in the sample also encode this CDR3.

TCRdb keeps only in-frame clones here, not all; method: immunoSEQ multiplex PCR. The table has tens of thousands of clones, 80% to 95% seen once. The CDR3 is 13 residues long. V lost 2 bases and J 4 bases, leaving 9 bases between the germline ends. Germline V lookup: CDR1 SGDLS, CDR2 YYNGEE. This TCR was sampled from a human donor who was the organ donor for an intestinal transplant. The chain couples TRBV9 to TRBJ1-1; D is perhaps TRBD1 (5 bases). Sequenced material: unstimulated CD8+ T cells sorted from spleen or lymph node cells, taken before transplant. CDR3 in DNA: TGTGCCAGCAGCGTTGGGGGGAGCACTGAAGCTTTCTTT. It translates to CASSVGGSTEAFF.